A single sample gave rise to the 5 T cell receptor beta chains below, sequenced in a study of post-analysis software for immune sequencing data. cDNA libraries of TCR beta carried unique molecular identifiers. TCRdb re-analysed the PCR reads in MiXCR, keeping a single row per CDR3 protein. The sample lists about 820,000 distinct CDR3 sequences; about 57% were seen once. The antigens for these receptors are not known. Study-wide points: Patients carried a handful of TRBV segments more frequently than controls did, and TRBV5-6, TRBV5-1 and TRBV20-1 were among them.

Material: blood. The receptor source for this set is a girl aged 10 to 17 with multiple sclerosis.

This clonotype has more than one count but fewer than ten. As DNA, the CDR3 is TGTGCCAGCAGCCAAGTAGGGGGCAGCCCCGGCGAGCAGTACTTC. Protein product: CASSQVGGSPGEQYF. The chain has TRBV3-1 and TRBJ2-7; TRBD1 aligns across 7 bases. This CDR3 comprises 15 residues. Unmatched junction bases numbered 9, after V lost 1 base and J lost 6 bases. Germline V gene lookup returns CDR1 LGHDT and CDR2 YNNKEL (reference sequence).

The chain combines TRBV5-1 with TRBJ2-7, with D possibly being TRBD2 (6 bases). V lost 3 bases to trimming and J lost 7 bases, with 23 bases between them. CDR1 is SGHRS and CDR2 is YFSETQ in the germline V gene. The length of the CDR3 is 16 residues. The CDR3 sequence is CASSSTRDSDPREQYF. The CDR3 bases are TGCGCCAGCAGCTCCACCCGGGACTCAGACCCTAGGGAGCAGTACTTC.

The chain employs TRBV12-3 or TRBV12-4 and TRBJ2-7; 7 nucleotides line up with TRBD1. The junction had 3 bases not matched to a gene; V was cut back by 4 bases and J by 3 bases. This CDR3 is built from 13 residues. In DNA form, the CDR3 reads TGTGCCAGCAGTTCGACAGGGATCTACGAGCAGTACTTC. Its translation is CASSSTGIYEQYF.

The chain is built from TRBV12-3 or TRBV12-4 and TRBJ2-5; D is unclear. The CDR3 extends over 12 amino acids. Trimming took off 2 bases at V and 11 bases at J, with 12 bases between the two ends. The CDR3, as DNA: TGTGCCAGCAGTTTATCGGCCTTCGCACAGTACTTC. It translates to CASSLSAFAQYF.

This rearrangement joins TRBV6-5 to TRBJ2-2; no clear D. Deletions cut 0 bases from V and 6 bases from J, with 5 bases between. The CDR3 covers 13 residues. Looked up from germline, CDR1 is MNHEY and CDR2 is SVGAGI. The CDR3 coding sequence is TGTGCCAGCAGTTACTCGACCTCCGGGGAGCTGTTTTTT. It encodes CASSYSTSGELFF.